This T cell receptor (beta chain) was captured in a study of Graves' ophthalmopathy and Graves' hyperthyroidism. It was from roughly 10 ml of fresh peripheral blood that the PBMCs came. CDR3 regions of TCR beta were amplified from RNA transcripts. HTBI-primed first-round RT-PCR preceded second-round multiplex PCR. MiXCR was run by TCRdb on the multiplex PCR reads, yielding one entry per CDR3 protein. This sample yields 600,000 to 650,000 distinct CDR3 sequences, of which approximately 21% are seen a single time; more than 5.5% belongs to the top ten. This clonotype was detected many times. Its antigen is still unknown. The study, taken as a whole, reports: Classification of ophthalmopathy versus stable hyperthyroidism by a 13-signature model yielded around 90% sensitivity and approximately 79% specificity. Sensitivity of under 71% and specificity of about 72% were achieved by the model that predicted ophthalmopathy progression. Also, most clonotypes expanded in the thyroid above 0.001 frequency appeared in blood.

The source of this sequence is a woman aged 18-35 years with stable Graves' hyperthyroidism. Some clones in this sample may be carry-over from other donors' samples. The material sequenced was peripheral blood.

For the CDR3, the DNA is TGTGCCACCAGTGATTCGGCCGGGGGGGGAGTTGGCGGCTACACCTTC. Protein: CATSDSAGGGVGGYTF. This sequence joins TRBV24-1 and TRBJ1-2, with D perhaps TRBD1 (5 bases). Germline-derived CDR1 and CDR2 are KGHDR and SFDVKD. This CDR3 has 16 residues. V lost 2 bases and J 8 bases, leaving 20 bases between the germline ends.